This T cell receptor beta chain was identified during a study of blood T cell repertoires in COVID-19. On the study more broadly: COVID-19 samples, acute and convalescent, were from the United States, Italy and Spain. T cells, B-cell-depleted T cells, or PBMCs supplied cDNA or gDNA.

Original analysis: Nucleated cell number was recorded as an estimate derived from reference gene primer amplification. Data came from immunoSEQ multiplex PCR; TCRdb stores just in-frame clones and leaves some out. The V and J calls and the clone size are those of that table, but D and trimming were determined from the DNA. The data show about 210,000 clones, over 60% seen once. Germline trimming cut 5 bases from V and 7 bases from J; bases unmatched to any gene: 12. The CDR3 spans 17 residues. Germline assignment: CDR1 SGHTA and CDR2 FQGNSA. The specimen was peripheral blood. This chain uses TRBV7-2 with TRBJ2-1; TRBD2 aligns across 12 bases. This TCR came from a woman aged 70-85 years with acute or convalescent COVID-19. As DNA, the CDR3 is TGTGCCAGCAGCACCCCCCTAGCGGGGGGGCAATGGAATGAGCAGTTCTTC. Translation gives CASSTPLAGGQWNEQFF. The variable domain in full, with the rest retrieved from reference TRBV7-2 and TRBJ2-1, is GAGVSQSPSNKVTEKGKDVELRCDPISGHTALYWYRQSLGQGLEFLIYFQGNSAPDKSGLPSDRFSAERTGGSVSTLTIQRTQQEDSAVYLCASSTPLAGGQWNEQFFGPGTRLTVL.